In its sample, the clone carrying this T cell receptor (beta chain) is medium-sized. Its specificity is not known. Mouse names are used for the genes. The CDR3 is cut off 4 residues early in the read; its end comes from the germline J gene. Trimming took 1 base from V and 2 from J; bases not matched to a gene: 4. Germline CDR1 reads MSHET; CDR2 reads SYDVDS. This CDR3 spans 17 amino acids. This record belongs to a study of CD8+ T cells in alopecia areata. Study-level results: Between patients, shared TCR sequences were less clear than in mice. This was possibly due in part to HLA diversity in the patient population.

Reverse transcribed after extraction, RNA yielded cDNA as the sequencing template. The assay was immunoSEQ multiplex PCR, and TCRdb's table has in-frame clones only and misses some. Recorded here are 2,000 or so clones, with no singletons, and the ten leading clones hold roughly 30%. Time point defined: mouse skin 6 weeks after grafting, around onset of hair loss. Later, at 3 and 6 weeks, recipient mouse skin was biopsied again, as it had been at grafting. This clonotype originated in a C3H/HeJ mouse with alopecia areata. The strain's MHC haplotype is H2-k. This specimen was skin, taken at week 6. The J gene is TRBJ2-2, the V gene TRBV29, with 10 bases matching TRBD1. The CDR3 here is CASSLLGDRGNTGQLYF. CDR3 bases read: TGTGCTAGCAGTTTATTGGGGGACAGGGGCAACACCGGG.